The T cell receptor beta chain described here comes from a study of beta chain features in type 1 diabetes. Overall study results and limits: The naive, central memory and Treg TCRB repertoires looked more alike in patients than they did in healthy donors. VDJ junctions from type 1 diabetes patients carried fewer insertions and larger deletions.

Purity exceeding 95% was reached by all sorted populations. Investigators reverse transcribed all isolated RNA, so they sequenced expressed TCRB transcripts. Using immunoSEQ multiplex PCR, the repertoire was profiled, and TCRdb retains in-frame clones only, with some absent. The table has hundreds of thousands of clones, roughly a sixth seen once. Germline V CDR1 and CDR2: SEHNR, FQNEAQ (reference sequence). The CDR3 consists of 16 residues. Trimming stripped 1 base from V and 0 bases from J, with 11 bases between. This clone was detected only a few times. The antigen is undetermined. The source is a man younger than 35 in good health. The sequenced sample was naive CD4+ T cells from blood. This chain uses TRBV7-9 with TRBJ2-3; maybe TRBD2 (6 bases). Here the CDR3 reads CASSLDAGTSTDTQYF. The DNA of the CDR3 is TGTGCCAGCAGCTTAGACGCGGGGACTAGCACAGATACGCAGTATTTT.